These 19 T cell receptor beta chains originate from one sample sequenced in a study of blood T cell repertoires in COVID-19. The method was immunoSEQ multiplex PCR; TCRdb's version includes in-frame clones alone and lacks a portion of them. Of around 45,000 clones listed, 70% to 90% are singletons. The sample taken for sequencing was peripheral blood. Source of these receptors: a human donor in a cohort sampled during active COVID-19.

The chain employs TRBV28 and TRBJ2-7; D is unresolved. The length of the CDR3 is 12 residues. Trimming left V 5 bases short and J 7 bases short, with 12 bases between. Germline CDR1 reads MDHEN; CDR2 reads SYDVKM. In nucleotides, the CDR3 is TGTGCCAGCAGTGGGCCGGCTATAGAGCAGTACTTC. Translated, it gives CASSGPAIEQYF.

J is TRBJ1-1 and V is TRBV29-1, with D perhaps matching TRBD1 (5 bases). Germline V gene lookup returns CDR1 SQVTM and CDR2 ANQGSEA. This CDR3 comprises 16 residues. V was trimmed by 0 bases and J by 0 bases, leaving 14 bases between them. The CDR3 DNA follows: TGCAGCGTTGAAGATTACAGGACAACCTTGAACACTGAAGCTTTCTTT. As protein: CSVEDYRTTLNTEAFF.

This clone is labeled as medium-sized (0.01 to 0.1%). V gene TRBV19 combines with J gene TRBJ1-2; D is unresolved. V was cut by 7 bases and J by 6 bases, with 15 bases left in between. Germline values: CDR1 LNHDA, CDR2 SQIVND (reference sequence). The length of the CDR3 is 13 residues. The CDR3 DNA sequence: TGTGCCAGTACGGTAGGGAGGTACGATGGCTACACCTTC. Protein sequence: CASTVGRYDGYTF. Full variable domain (remainder filled in from reference TRBV19 and TRBJ1-2): DGGITQSPKYLFRKEGQNVTLSCEQNLNHDAMYWYRQDPGQGLRLIYYSQIVNDFQKGDIAEGYSVSREKKESFPLTVTSAQKNPTAFYLCASTVGRYDGYTFGSGTRLTVV.

The chain carries TRBV9 and TRBJ2-3, with TRBD1 as a possible D gene (6 bases). Germline CDR1 reads SGDLS; CDR2 reads YYNGEE. The CDR3 has 16 amino acids. Deletions cut 0 bases from V and 4 bases from J, with 15 bases between. CDR3 nucleotides: TGTGCCAGCAGCGTAGGAGGGGCAGGGGATGCAGATACGCAGTATTTT. The encoded protein is CASSVGGAGDADTQYF.

This rearrangement joins TRBV10-1 to TRBJ2-2, with D tentatively TRBD2 (7 bases). The CDR3 spans 16 residues. Trimming left V 2 bases short and J 3 bases short, with 13 bases between. From germline, CDR1 is WNHNN and CDR2 SYGVQD (reference sequence). CDR3 bases: TGCGCCAGCAGTGAGGGGGGGGCGGTGGACACCGGGGAGCTGTTTTTT. Its protein is CASSEGGAVDTGELFF.

The chain combines TRBV7-2 with TRBJ2-7, with 7 bases matching TRBD2. The CDR3 spans 14 residues. V shed 0 bases and J 1 base; nucleotides not matched to a gene: 0. CDR1 is SGHTA and CDR2 is FQGNSA in the germline V gene. CDR3 protein: CASSLAGGSYEQYF. The DNA of the CDR3 is TGTGCCAGCAGCTTAGCGGGGGGGTCCTACGAGCAGTACTTC.

CDR3 loop: CASSSKSGETQYF. In nucleotides, the CDR3 is TGTGCCAGCAGCTCGAAGAGTGGAGAGACCCAGTACTTC. The chain is built from TRBV5-4 and TRBJ2-5, with unresolved D. This CDR3 has 13 residues. The germline V gene has CDR1 SGHNT and CDR2 YYREEE (reference sequence). Trimming took off 3 bases at V and 4 bases at J, with 10 bases between the two ends.

This chain uses TRBV5-4 with TRBJ2-1; a possible D gene is TRBD2 (5 bases). Germline loops: CDR1 SGHNT, CDR2 YYREEE (reference sequence). Trimming cost V 4 bases and J 6 bases, with 20 bases left between them. The CDR3 length is 16 residues. The CDR3 sequence: CASSPRRTQVGNEQFF. The CDR3 DNA reads as TGTGCCAGCAGCCCCCGGAGGACCCAGGTGGGCAATGAGCAGTTCTTC.

V and J are TRBV4-1 and TRBJ1-6, with 7 bases fitting TRBD1. Germline V gives CDR1 MGHRA, CDR2 YSYEKL. V lost 8 bases, J lost 8 bases, and 12 bases stayed unmatched. The CDR3 covers 15 residues. Here the CDR3 DNA reads TGCGCCAGCGGGTCGAGAGACAGGGTTGATTCACCCCTCCACTTT. Translated: CASGSRDRVDSPLHF.

V is TRBV6-2 or TRBV6-3 and J is TRBJ1-1; 9 positions match TRBD1. V shed 4 bases, J shed 3 bases, and the junction held 3 bases outside the gene matches. The CDR3 runs to 14 residues. Per germline, CDR1 MNHEY and CDR2 SVGEGT. CDR3 nucleotides: TGTGCCAGCAGTTCCCGACAGGGGGACACTGAAGCTTTCTTT. As protein: CASSSRQGDTEAFF.

The chain carries TRBV9 and TRBJ1-6; D gene unclear. Germline CDR1 is SGDLS and CDR2 is YYNGEE. V lost 3 bases, J lost 7 bases, and 14 bases lay in between. The CDR3 contains 15 residues. The chain's CDR3 is CASSANPNQNSPLHF. The CDR3 DNA follows: TGTGCCAGCAGCGCCAACCCGAACCAGAATTCACCCCTCCACTTT.

The rearrangement joins TRBV4-3 to TRBJ2-7; tentative D call: TRBD2 (5 bases). V lost 0 bases, J lost 6 bases, and 12 bases lay in between. The V gene's germline CDR1 is LGHNA and CDR2 YSLEER. The CDR3 runs 14 residues. For the CDR3, the DNA is TGCGCCAGCAGCCAAGAGCCGAGAGGAGGCGAGCAGTACTTC. The encoded protein is CASSQEPRGGEQYF.

The chain carries TRBV7-9 and TRBJ1-1, with D maybe TRBD1 (5 bases). This CDR3 is built from 11 residues. The germline CDR1 and CDR2 sequences are SEHNR and FQNEAQ (reference sequence). Trimming removed 5 bases at V and 10 bases at J, with 11 bases between. Here the CDR3 reads CASSEQGVAFF. CDR3 coding DNA: TGTGCCAGCAGCGAGCAGGGTGTAGCTTTCTTT.

Here the CDR3 reads CASSVGFQDTQYF. The CDR3 DNA sequence: TGTGCCAGCAGCGTCGGGTTCCAAGATACGCAGTATTTT. This sequence joins TRBV9 and TRBJ2-3; D remains unclear. This CDR3 is built from 13 residues. The germline V and J ends were trimmed by 2 bases and 5 bases, with 9 bases remaining between them. Germline V lookup: CDR1 SGDLS, CDR2 YYNGEE.

The rearrangement links TRBV13 to TRBJ2-1; D gene unclear. The germline gives CDR1 PRHDT, CDR2 FYEKMQ (reference sequence). This CDR3 is built from 15 residues. Trimming cost V 6 bases and J 5 bases, with 17 bases left between them. The CDR3 region has the DNA TGTGCCAGCAGTCCTCAGATAAAACGGGACAATGAGCAGTTCTTC. Protein: CASSPQIKRDNEQFF.

CDR3 sequence reads: CASSPGQGLLEQYF. The CDR3 region has the DNA TGTGCCAGCTCACCAGGACAGGGCCTCCTCGAGCAGTACTTC. The rearrangement links TRBV18 to TRBJ2-7, with 8 bases identical to TRBD1. V was clipped by 2 bases and J by 6 bases; unmatched bases: 6. Germline V lookup: CDR1 KGHSH, CDR2 LQKENI. This CDR3 region has 14 residues.

The chain couples TRBV21-1 to TRBJ1-2. TRBV21-1 is shown as a pseudogene. The CDR3 contains 15 residues. The CDR3 reads CASSKLSGALWCYTF. For the CDR3, the DNA is TGTGCCAGCAGCAAATTAAGCGGCGCCCTATGGTGCTACACCTTC.

The chain is built from TRBV12-3 or TRBV12-4 and TRBJ2-7; the D gene is possibly TRBD1 (5 bases). The CDR3 length is 13 residues. Between the trimmed V and J ends, which lost 5 bases and 4 bases, there was a span of 12 bases. In DNA form, the CDR3 reads TGTGCCAGCAGTCATCGGACACGTTACGAGCAGTACTTC. Protein sequence: CASSHRTRYEQYF.

V usage is TRBV6-5 and J usage is TRBJ1-2; D possibly corresponds to TRBD1 (6 bases). CDR3 length equals 13 residues. Per germline, CDR1 MNHEY and CDR2 SVGAGI. Trimming pared 6 bases from V and 2 bases from J, leaving 10 bases between. CDR3: CASSQDRNYGYTF. In DNA form, the CDR3 reads TGTGCCAGCAGCCAAGACAGGAACTATGGCTACACCTTC.